The subject of this entry is one T cell receptor (beta chain). Sequenced by immunoSEQ multiplex PCR; TCRdb stores in-frame clones only, minus some. Of 150,000 to 200,000 clones in the sample, around 87% are singletons; the top ten hold about 2.5%. Per germline, CDR1 SNHLY and CDR2 FYNNEI. With V trimmed by 6 bases and J by 3 bases, 6 bases remained unmatched. This CDR3 spans 15 amino acids. This entry belongs to a study of T cell responses to AZD1222 COVID-19 vaccine. The receptor's source is an adult in good health. The sample was peripheral blood, taken on day 0 of AZD1222 vaccination. The V and J genes are TRBV2 and TRBJ2-7; the match to TRBD2 covers 12 bases. Written as DNA, the CDR3 is TGTGCCAGCAGAGATTGGACTAGCGGGGACTACGAGCAGTACTTC. This codes for CASRDWTSGDYEQYF.